These 5 T cell receptor beta chains originate from one sample sequenced in a study of T-cell reconstitution after alpha-beta-depleted transplantation in children. This sample's TCRbeta library carried unique molecular identifier barcodes. A single record per CDR3 protein comes from TCRdb applying MiXCR to the PCR reads. The sample contains 350,000 to 500,000 distinct CDR3 sequences, approximately 41% of which appear only once. Sequenced here: PBMCs, sampled before TCRalphabeta/CD19-depleted stem cell transplant. Receptors originate from a girl aged 2-10 years with aplastic anemia, due to receive a stem cell transplant.

This rearrangement joins TRBV20-1 to TRBJ1-1; D perhaps matches TRBD1 (6 bases). This CDR3 is built from 13 residues. The V gene lost 6 bases and the J gene lost 3 bases, with 14 bases spanning the gap. Germline V gene data show CDR1 as DFQATT and CDR2 as SNEGSKA (reference sequence). For the CDR3, the DNA is TGCAGTGCCACCGGACAGCGCTACACTGAAGCTTTCTTT. Translating it yields CSATGQRYTEAFF.

This clonotype was counted many times. CDR3 sequence (DNA): TGTGCCAGCAGTGCCTCGGGACAGGTATACAATGAGCAGTTCTTC. It codes for CASSASGQVYNEQFF. The chain recombines TRBV9 with TRBJ2-1; TRBD1 aligns across 8 bases. In germline, CDR1 is SGDLS, CDR2 YYNGEE. This CDR3 is built from 15 residues. The J segment lost 4 bases and the V segment lost 5 bases, leaving 8 bases of the junction unmatched.

This clonotype was seen ten or more times. The chain recombines TRBV27 with TRBJ2-2; D uncertain. The CDR3 runs 14 residues. Trimming took off 3 bases at V and 4 bases at J, with 9 bases between the two ends. Germline V gene lookup returns CDR1 MNHEY and CDR2 SMNVEV (reference sequence). The CDR3 is CASSFQGLTGELFF. DNA for the CDR3: TGTGCCAGCAGTTTCCAAGGGCTCACCGGGGAGCTGTTTTTT.

The V call is TRBV7-3, the J call TRBJ2-3; D uncertain. The V end lost 7 bases, the J end lost 4 bases, and 27 bases lay between the germline ends. The CDR3 covers 18 residues. Germline V gene lookup returns CDR1 SGHTA and CDR2 FQGTGA. CDR3 amino acids: CASTKARGIPRKADTQYF. The CDR3 nucleotides read TGTGCCAGCACGAAAGCGCGAGGAATTCCGAGGAAGGCAGATACGCAGTATTTT.

A few counts support this clonotype. The CDR3 bases are TGTGCCGCTGGGGGCACCTTTCATGGGACAGATACGCAGTATTTT. As protein: CAAGGTFHGTDTQYF. The chain has TRBV7-9 and TRBJ2-3; D is possibly TRBD1 (6 bases). From germline, CDR1 is SEHNR and CDR2 FQNEAQ (reference sequence). The CDR3 runs 15 residues. V was shortened by 11 bases and J by 3 bases, with 21 bases between the two germline ends.